The 9 T cell receptor beta chains below come from one sample, sequenced in a study of T cell repertoires in cytomegalovirus infection. Their antigens are not known. TCRdb reanalysed the reads using MiXCR and keeps one entry per CDR3 protein. The sample consists of about 830,000 distinct CDR3 sequences, over 25% of them appearing once. This material consisted of cultured CD8+ T cells from PBMCs, taken from culture after CMV antigen stimulation. Receptor source: a human donor in good health (CMV status not recorded). Some clones in this sample may be carry-over from other donors' samples.

This clonotype was seen more than once but under ten times. The chain recombines TRBV20-1 with TRBJ2-1; 11 bases map to TRBD2. CDR3 size: 13 residues. Germline V CDR1 and CDR2: DFQATT, SNEGSKA (reference sequence). The V gene end was trimmed by 3 bases and the J gene end by 9 bases; junction bases not matched to a gene: 4. The CDR3 sequence is CSARGLAAAEQFF. DNA of the CDR3: TGCAGTGCTAGGGGACTAGCGGCGGCTGAGCAGTTCTTC.

V is TRBV27 and J is TRBJ1-5; 7 nucleotides line up with TRBD1. Trimming removed 5 bases from V and 7 bases from J; junction bases left unmatched: 14. There are 16 residues in the CDR3. CDR1 is MNHEY and CDR2 is SMNVEV in the germline V gene (reference sequence). CDR3 coding DNA: TGTGCCAGCAGTCCCTTTGAGGGGGCGGTCGGGCAGCCCCAGCATTTT. Amino acid sequence: CASSPFEGAVGQPQHF.

The chain employs TRBV24-1 and TRBJ2-5; TRBD1 agrees at 9 bases. V lost 4 bases and J lost 4; bases outside the gene matches: 9. Germline V gives CDR1 KGHDR, CDR2 SFDVKD. The CDR3 consists of 16 residues. Written as DNA, the CDR3 is TGTGCCACCAGTGACCCCCGGACAGGGGCAGGAGAGACCCAGTACTTC. Amino acids: CATSDPRTGAGETQYF.

Comment on this clonotype: One base away lies a much larger clone, so this may be a sequencing read error. This chain joins TRBV7-6 and TRBJ1-1; 9 nucleotides line up with TRBD1. This CDR3 is 14 amino acids long. Germline V gene lookup returns CDR1 SGHVS and CDR2 FNYEAQ. This chain's CDR3 is CTSSLGTGLTEAFF. CDR3 bases: TGTACCAGCAGCTTAGGGACAGGGCTCACTGAAGCTTTCTTT.

At least ten counts were recorded for this clonotype. The chain links TRBV10-1 to TRBJ2-7, with D tentatively TRBD1 or TRBD2 (5 bases each). Per the germline V gene, CDR1 is WNHNN and CDR2 is SYGVQD (reference sequence). The CDR3 runs 14 residues. Trimming cost V 0 bases and J 5 bases, with 11 bases left between them. CDR3 coding DNA: TGCGCCAGCAGTGAGTCGGGGGAGTTCAACGAGCAGTACTTC. This sequence encodes CASSESGEFNEQYF.

The chain recombines TRBV29-1 with TRBJ2-7; 9 bases are shared with TRBD1. This CDR3 is built from 13 residues. V gave up 2 bases and J gave up 3 bases; unmatched junction bases: 2. Germline lookup yields CDR1 SQVTM and CDR2 ANQGSEA. CDR3 bases: TGCAGCGTTGAAATGGACAGGGGCTACGAGCAGTACTTC. Protein product: CSVEMDRGYEQYF.

This clonotype was picked up many times. The rearrangement joins TRBV7-6 to TRBJ2-2; D tentatively reads TRBD1 or TRBD2 (5 bases each). Trimming shortened V by 3 bases and J by 1 base, and 9 bases separated the two germline ends. CDR3 length: 15 residues. CDR1 is SGHVS, CDR2 FNYEAQ, per germline. CDR3 coding DNA: TGTGCCAGCAGCTTGGGACGATTGAACACCGGGGAGCTGTTTTTT. Its translation: CASSLGRLNTGELFF.

This clonotype was counted a few times. The rearrangement links TRBV6-1 to TRBJ1-4, with 9 positions matching TRBD1. The V segment lost 5 bases and the J segment 5 bases; nucleotides outside the gene matches: 15. Germline-derived CDR1 and CDR2 are MNHNS and SASEGT. The CDR3 runs 18 residues. CDR3 sequence reads: CASSNRDRAIYWNEKLFF. The CDR3 coding sequence is TGTGCCAGCAGTAACCGGGACAGGGCGATTTATTGGAATGAAAAACTGTTTTTT.

The rearrangement links TRBV9 to TRBJ2-2; tentatively, D is TRBD1 (6 bases). Trimming shortened V by 0 bases and J by 5 bases, and 11 bases separated the two germline ends. CDR1 is SGDLS and CDR2 is YYNGEE in the germline V gene. CDR3 length: 15 residues. The CDR3 DNA reads TGTGCCAGCAGCGTAGCCCAGGGGAGAACCGGGGAGCTGTTTTTT. Its translation is CASSVAQGRTGELFF.